What follows are 4 T cell receptor beta chains derived from one specimen sequenced in a study of blood T cell repertoires in COVID-19. Data came from immunoSEQ multiplex PCR; TCRdb stores just in-frame clones and leaves some out. The repertoire has around 76,000 clones, around 91% of them found once; the top ten carry about 6%. Sequenced material: peripheral blood. The receptors were sampled from a human donor in a cohort sampled during active COVID-19.

The genes are TRBV5-6 and TRBJ1-1; no clear D. V lost 2 bases, J lost 5 bases, and 16 bases lay in between. This CDR3 is 15 amino acids long. Looked up from germline, CDR1 is SGHDT and CDR2 is YYEEEE. This CDR3 is CASSFTQAGRTEAFF. The CDR3, as DNA: TGTGCCAGCAGCTTTACTCAGGCCGGGAGGACTGAAGCTTTCTTT.

This clone has only one observation. The chain employs TRBV30 and TRBJ1-5, with a tentative D call TRBD1 (5 bases). Germline-derived CDR1 and CDR2 are GTSNPN and SVGIG (reference sequence). The CDR3 consists of 13 residues. Deletions cut 0 bases from V and 7 bases from J, with 10 bases between. DNA for the CDR3: TGTGCCTGGAGTGTACAGGTAGGGCAGCCCCAGCATTTT. It translates to CAWSVQVGQPQHF. Drawing the rest from reference TRBV30 and TRBJ1-5, the complete variable domain is SQTIHQWPATLVQPVGSPLSLECTVEGTSNPNLYWYRQAAGRGLQLLFYSVGIGQISSEVPQNLSASRPQDRQFILSSKKLLLSDSGFYLCAWSVQVGQPQHFGDGTRLSIL.

As to this clone: One junction end disagrees with the germline gene, perhaps due to a read error. The CDR3 is CASTQQGQNNEKLFF. Here the CDR3 DNA reads TGCGCCAGCACCCAACAGGGACAGAATAATGAAAAACTGTTTTTT. The V call is TRBV4-1, the J call TRBJ1-4, with 7 bases lining up with TRBD1. CDR1 MGHRA and CDR2 YSYEKL come from the germline V gene. CDR3 size: 15 residues.

This clone was seen a single time. The chain links TRBV7-2 to TRBJ2-2, with TRBD2 matching over 8 bases. CDR1 and CDR2 from the germline V gene are SGHTA and FQGNSA. CDR3 length: 16 amino acids. Losses at the gene ends were 5 bases for V and 4 bases for J; bases not matched to a gene: 9. In nucleotides, the CDR3 is TGTGCCAGCAGCCTCAGAAGCGGGGGAACCACCGGGGAGCTGTTTTTT. Translated, it gives CASSLRSGGTTGELFF.